This T cell receptor beta chain was found in a study of T cells in localized non-small cell lung cancer. Points from the study as a whole: A median of 57 of the top 100 tumor clones appeared in adjacent lung, which was paired and uninvolved. Clonality of T cells reached its maximum in uninvolved adjacent lung, surpassing tumor.

Sequencing was performed with immunoSEQ multiplex PCR; in TCRdb, only in-frame clones are kept and a portion is missing. The sample carries fewer than 25,000 clones, 86% recorded once. CDR1 and CDR2 from the germline V gene are MNHNS and SASEGT. This CDR3 contains 16 residues. Trimming left V 2 bases short and J 0 bases short, with 10 bases between. With respect to this clone: Its antigen is undetermined.

This specimen was peripheral blood, taken before any cancer treatment. The origin of this receptor is a male donor older than 55 with stage II squamous cell lung carcinoma. This sequence joins TRBV6-1 and TRBJ1-4; perhaps TRBD1 as D (6 bases). CDR3: CASSEYAGATNEKLFF. DNA for the CDR3: TGTGCCAGCAGTGAATATGCAGGGGCAACTAATGAAAAACTGTTTTTT.